Each of the 28 T cell receptor beta chains below was sequenced from the same sample in a study of shared clonotypes between healthy human individuals. Sequencing was performed with immunoSEQ multiplex PCR; in TCRdb, only in-frame clones are kept and a portion is missing. Of roughly 500,000 clones listed, about 76% are singletons. What was sequenced was PBMCs. The receptors originated from a woman in her forties in good health. Some clones in this sample may be carry-over from other donors' samples.

The chain combines TRBV2 with TRBJ1-5, with TRBD1 matching 7 bases. V was pared by 5 bases and J by 3 bases, with 4 bases of the junction left unmatched. This CDR3 has 14 amino acids. The germline CDR1 and CDR2 sequences are SNHLY and FYNNEI. CDR3 coding DNA: TGTGCCAGCAGTCAGGGACAGTTCAATCAGCCCCAGCATTTT. This sequence encodes CASSQGQFNQPQHF.

The gene calls are TRBV5-1 and TRBJ2-1, with 7 bases aligning to TRBD2. The CDR3 length is 17 residues. From germline, CDR1 is SGHRS and CDR2 YFSETQ. Losses at the gene ends were 4 bases for V and 0 bases for J; bases not matched to a gene: 10. In nucleotides, the CDR3 is TGCGCCAGCAGCCGTTCCCCCAGCGGGGCCTCCTACAATGAGCAGTTCTTC. Its protein is CASSRSPSGASYNEQFF.

The chain carries TRBV5-1 and TRBJ2-7, with 7 bases identical to TRBD1. Germline CDR1 is SGHRS and CDR2 is YFSETQ. This CDR3 has 15 amino acids. Germline trimming cut 5 bases from V and 1 base from J; bases unmatched to any gene: 9. The CDR3 reads CASSDGADRSYEQYF. As DNA, the CDR3 is TGCGCCAGCAGTGATGGGGCGGACAGGTCCTACGAGCAGTACTTC.

This sequence joins TRBV4-1 and TRBJ2-3; D is possibly TRBD1 or TRBD2 (5 bases each). V shed 0 bases and J shed 6 bases, with 19 bases lying between them. Germline CDR1 MGHRA, CDR2 YSYEKL. The CDR3 runs to 17 residues. CDR3 protein: CASSQDLTSRAGDTQYF. CDR3 DNA: TGCGCCAGCAGCCAAGATTTGACTTCGCGGGCAGGGGATACGCAGTATTTT.

This rearrangement joins TRBV2 to TRBJ2-4; weak D call: TRBD1 (7 bases). CDR3 length: 12 amino acids. Germline V gives CDR1 SNHLY, CDR2 FYNNEI. The CDR3 DNA reads as TGTGCTCTAGGGCAGGGGGGAAACATTCAGTACTTC. It translates to CALGQGGNIQYF.

This clone has a handful of counts. One end of the junction does not line up with germline, which may come from a read error. This chain joins TRBV5-1 and TRBJ1-1; possibly TRBD1 for D (6 bases). This CDR3 region has 14 residues. The germline gives CDR1 SGHRS, CDR2 YFSETQ. The CDR3 DNA reads as TGCGCCAGCAGCTTGACAGGGAGCAACACTGGAGCTTTCTTT. Encoded protein: CASSLTGSNTGAFF.

J is TRBJ1-1 and V is TRBV4-2; 9 bases line up with TRBD1. Unmatched junction bases numbered 14, after V lost 4 bases and J lost 8 bases. The CDR3 is made up of 16 amino acids. The germline gives CDR1 LGHNA, CDR2 YNFKEQ. The CDR3 nucleotides are TGTGCCAGCAGCCGGGGACAGGGCGGGCGCGAGACGGAAGCTTTCTTT. Translated: CASSRGQGGRETEAFF.

The chain uses TRBV5-1 and TRBJ1-5; unclear D gene. Germline CDR1 and CDR2: SGHRS and YFSETQ. Trimming stripped 2 bases from V and 3 bases from J, with 6 bases between. This CDR3 has 13 amino acids. CDR3 bases: TGCGCCAGCAGCTTAACAGTCAATCAGCCCCAGCATTTT. It translates to CASSLTVNQPQHF.

The chain combines TRBV14 with TRBJ2-2, with 8 nucleotides matching TRBD2. Trimming took 4 bases from V and 2 from J; bases not matched to a gene: 6. The CDR3 is made up of 16 amino acids. From germline, CDR1 is SGHDN and CDR2 FVKESK. The CDR3 is CASSPRVAGNTGELFF. CDR3 DNA sequence: TGTGCCAGCAGCCCCCGGGTAGCGGGAAACACCGGGGAGCTGTTTTTT.

The rearrangement uses TRBV5-1 and TRBJ1-1; possible D gene TRBD1, 6 bases. Trimming stripped 0 bases from V and 10 bases from J, with 22 bases between. Germline V gene data show CDR1 as SGHRS and CDR2 as YFSETQ. The CDR3 length is 16 residues. The CDR3 spells CASSLAERGAADAAFF. As DNA, the CDR3 is TGCGCCAGCAGCTTGGCCGAAAGGGGGGCGGCGGATGCAGCTTTCTTT.

This clone has just a few counts. This rearrangement joins TRBV2 to TRBJ1-1; D uncertain. The CDR3 covers 13 residues. CDR1 and CDR2 (germline): SNHLY, FYNNEI. V was pared by 10 bases and J by 4 bases, with 16 bases between. CDR3 coding DNA: TGTGCCACCCAGCGTCAGGAAGTCACTGAAGCTTTCTTT. It translates to CATQRQEVTEAFF.

This clone was picked up one time. J is TRBJ2-7 and V is TRBV18; 11 bases match TRBD2. This CDR3 spans 15 amino acids. Germline V gene data show CDR1 as KGHSH and CDR2 as LQKENI. V shed 3 bases and J 4 bases; nucleotides not matched to a gene: 5. The CDR3 DNA follows: TGTGCCAGCTCACCCTATACTAGCGGGAGTTACGAGCAGTACTTC. Translated: CASSPYTSGSYEQYF. Full variable domain (outside the CDR3, taken from reference TRBV18 and TRBJ2-7): NAGVMQNPRHLVRRRGQEARLRCSPMKGHSHVYWYRQLPEEGLKFMVYLQKENIIDESGMPKERFSAEFPKEGPSILRIQQVVRGDSAAYFCASSPYTSGSYEQYFGPGTRLTVT.

The chain recombines TRBV4-2 with TRBJ2-3; D gene uncertain. The CDR3 sequence is 15 residues long. CDR1 and CDR2 (germline): LGHNA, YNFKEQ. Trimming shortened V by 0 bases and J by 0 bases, and 7 bases separated the two germline ends. CDR3 loop: CASSQDPDSTDTQYF. The DNA of the CDR3 is TGTGCCAGCAGCCAAGATCCGGACAGCACAGATACGCAGTATTTT.

In its sample, this clone was seen once. The rearrangement uses TRBV7-2 and TRBJ2-3; D not certain. Germline V lookup: CDR1 SGHTA, CDR2 FQGNSA. Trimming removed 2 bases from V and 6 bases from J, with 9 bases in between. The CDR3 loop spans 13 amino acids. The CDR3 region has the DNA TGTGCCAGCAGCTTATCGAGGTCGGATACGCAGTATTTT. Translation: CASSLSRSDTQYF. The entire variable domain, with the rest obtained from reference TRBV7-2 and TRBJ2-3, is as follows: GAGVSQSPSNKVTEKGKDVELRCDPISGHTALYWYRQSLGQGLEFLIYFQGNSAPDKSGLPSDRFSAERTGGSVSTLTIQRTQQEDSAVYLCASSLSRSDTQYFGPGTRLTVL.

This clone was counted ten times or more. Other DNA sequences in this sample translate to the same CDR3. This chain uses TRBV15 with TRBJ2-7; D possibly corresponds to TRBD2 (5 bases). The V and J ends lost 0 bases and 6 bases respectively, with 15 bases between them. The germline gives CDR1 LNHNV, CDR2 YYDKDF (reference sequence). The CDR3 loop spans 15 amino acids. In nucleotides, the CDR3 is TGTGCCACCAGCAGAGATCGAAGCGGTAGGCGCGAGCAGTACTTC. Translating it yields CATSRDRSGRREQYF.

The rearrangement uses TRBV5-6 and TRBJ1-2; 7 positions agree with TRBD1. Germline V lookup: CDR1 SGHDT, CDR2 YYEEEE. The CDR3 length is 14 residues. The V gene end was trimmed by 4 bases and the J gene end by 4 bases; junction bases not matched to a gene: 7. Written as DNA, the CDR3 is TGTGCCAGCAGCCCAGACAGGGAGTCCTATGGCTACACCTTC. This gives the protein CASSPDRESYGYTF.

The chain employs TRBV6-5 and TRBJ2-7; D may be TRBD1 (6 bases). V lost 4 bases and J lost 10, with 11 bases in between. CDR3 size: 11 residues. The germline CDR1 and CDR2 sequences are MNHEY and SVGAGI. CDR3 region: CASSSNRAQYF. CDR3 nucleotides: TGTGCCAGCAGTTCAAACAGGGCTCAGTACTTC.

J is TRBJ2-7 and V is TRBV2, with 7 bases fitting TRBD2. With 7 bases clipped from V and 3 bases from J, the junction kept 12 bases outside the gene matches. There are 15 residues in the CDR3. The germline CDR1 and CDR2 sequences are SNHLY and FYNNEI. The DNA for the CDR3 is TGTGCCAGCACCCCGGACTCTGGCGGGGGCTACGAGCAGTACTTC. Amino acids: CASTPDSGGGYEQYF. Variable domain in full (rest from reference TRBV2 and TRBJ2-7): EPEVTQTPSHQVTQMGQEVILRCVPISNHLYFYWYRQILGQKVEFLVSFYNNEISEKSEIFDDQFSVERPDGSNFTLKIRSTKLEDSAMYFCASTPDSGGGYEQYFGPGTRLTVT.

The V gene is TRBV6-5, the J gene TRBJ2-1; a weak D match, TRBD2 (5 bases). The CDR3 contains 13 residues. The V end lost 10 bases, the J end lost 5 bases, and 15 bases lay between the germline ends. The germline V gene encodes CDR1 MNHEY and CDR2 SVGAGI. CDR3 bases: TGTGCCACCGTCGTGCCTAGCAACAATGAGCAGTTCTTC. It codes for CATVVPSNNEQFF.

As DNA, the CDR3 is TGTGCCAGCAGTCTCCGGAAGGGGCAGGGGATCAATCAGCCCCAGCATTTT. Translating it yields CASSLRKGQGINQPQHF. The chain uses TRBV28 and TRBJ1-5, with D possibly TRBD1 on 6 matching bases. Trimming shortened V by 5 bases and J by 3 bases, and 20 bases separated the two germline ends. This CDR3 has 17 amino acids. CDR1 and CDR2 (germline): MDHEN, SYDVKM.

The rearrangement links TRBV5-1 to TRBJ2-7; D ambiguous. Germline V gene lookup returns CDR1 SGHRS and CDR2 YFSETQ. CDR3 length: 14 residues. The ends were cut back, 4 bases at V and 2 bases at J, with 13 bases in the middle. CDR3 DNA sequence: TGCGCCAGCAGCACTAATCTAGGTACCTACGAGCAGTACTTC. Translated, it gives CASSTNLGTYEQYF. Full variable domain (remainder filled in from reference TRBV5-1 and TRBJ2-7): KAGVTQTPRYLIKTRGQQVTLSCSPISGHRSVSWYQQTPGQGLQFLFEYFSETQRNKGNFPGRFSGRQFSNSRSEMNVSTLELGDSALYLCASSTNLGTYEQYFGPGTRLTVT.

This sequence joins TRBV27 and TRBJ1-2, with D possibly matching TRBD1 (5 bases). CDR1 and CDR2 from the germline V gene are MNHEY and SMNVEV (reference sequence). The CDR3 is 15 residues long. V shed 5 bases and J shed 0 bases, with 13 bases lying between them. CDR3 DNA sequence: TGTGCCAGCAGTCCGGGACGGCCAGCTAACTATGGCTACACCTTC. Translating it yields CASSPGRPANYGYTF.

As to this clone: This specimen includes other DNA sequences encoding the same CDR3. V usage is TRBV11-3 and J usage is TRBJ2-3; tentative D call: TRBD2 (5 bases). Germline CDR1 is SGHNT and CDR2 is YENEEA. The germline V and J ends were trimmed by 1 base and 2 bases, with 7 bases remaining between them. This CDR3 is built from 14 residues. The CDR3 DNA sequence: TGTGCCAGCAGCTTAGGAGGGAACACAGATACGCAGTATTTT. Protein product: CASSLGGNTDTQYF.

The V and J genes are TRBV7-3 and TRBJ2-7, with D hard to call. V shed 5 bases and J shed 0 bases, with 11 bases lying between them. CDR3 length: 14 amino acids. Germline V CDR1 and CDR2: SGHTA, FQGTGA. The CDR3 sequence: CASSPTTGSYEQYF. DNA of the CDR3: TGTGCCAGCAGCCCAACGACCGGCTCCTACGAGCAGTACTTC.

In its sample, this clone was seen once. V usage is TRBV29-1 and J usage is TRBJ2-5, with a tentative D call TRBD2 (6 bases). The CDR3 sequence is 13 residues long. CDR1 and CDR2 from the germline V gene are SQVTM and ANQGSEA. Trimming removed 6 bases from V and 0 bases from J, with 11 bases in between. The CDR3 protein is CSVGDSHQETQYF. The CDR3 DNA follows: TGCAGCGTGGGGGACTCGCACCAAGAGACCCAGTACTTC.

This chain links TRBV7-7 with TRBJ2-2; no definite D call. The length of the CDR3 is 13 residues. CDR1 is SSHAT and CDR2 is FNYEAQ in the germline V gene (reference sequence). Trimming removed 0 bases from V and 6 bases from J, with 5 bases in between. In nucleotides, the CDR3 is TGTGCCAGCAGCTTAGCTGAGCCCGGGGAGCTGTTTTTT. Translating gives CASSLAEPGELFF.

The gene calls are TRBV27 and TRBJ2-7, with 7 positions matching TRBD1. J was trimmed by 0 bases and V by 5 bases; bases with no gene match: 10. The CDR3 covers 16 residues. Germline V lookup: CDR1 MNHEY, CDR2 SMNVEV (reference sequence). The CDR3 reads CASSRRIGTDSYEQYF. Here the CDR3 DNA reads TGTGCCAGCAGTCGCCGAATCGGGACAGACTCCTACGAGCAGTACTTC.

This clone was found a few times. The rearrangement uses TRBV19 and TRBJ1-4; tentative D call: TRBD1 (5 bases). CDR3 length: 12 amino acids. CDR1 is LNHDA and CDR2 is SQIVND in the germline V gene (reference sequence). Trimming shortened V by 3 bases and J by 6 bases, and 5 bases separated the two germline ends. As DNA, the CDR3 is TGTGCCAGTAGTATGACAGATGAAAAACTGTTTTTT. Translated, it gives CASSMTDEKLFF.